This T cell receptor (beta chain) was retrieved from a study of tumor-infiltrating lymphocytes in primary liver carcinoma. Overall study results and limits: Appearing in all five tumor regions was true of only about 8-25% of top clones.

With regard to this clonotype: As yet, its antigen is unknown. The missing conserved phenylalanine or tryptophan at the end of this CDR3 makes a read error likely.

Unsorted bulk tissue of about 18-34 mg yielded co-extracted RNA and DNA. Chronic HBV infection, untreated so far, was present in the patients. The authors made TCR beta cDNA from 400 to 600 ng total RNA with a constant-region primer. Three-round nested multiplex PCR performed with slightly modified ARM-PCR produced the TCR beta libraries. TCRdb re-called the multiplex PCR reads with MiXCR, one entry per CDR3 protein. In the table there are roughly 55,000 distinct CDR3 sequences, approximately 70% of which are singletons. The sequence was obtained from a man aged 40-49 years with primary liver carcinoma and hepatitis B virus infection. Input material: liver tumor tissue from sampling region 2. As to subset: tumor region T2, inferior pole.

This CDR3 reads CVSSFGQIYNEQFL. The CDR3 DNA follows: TGTGTCAGCAGTTTCGGACAGATCTACAATGAGCAGTTCTTA. This chain joins TRBV12-3 or TRBV12-4 and TRBJ2-1; D might be TRBD1 (6 bases). This CDR3 is built from 14 residues.